This T cell receptor (beta chain) comes out of a study of T cell repertoires in cytomegalovirus infection. Looking at the study overall: Matching HLA type, along with CMV infection, was indicated by public TCR beta signatures. General study points: What dominated the ex vivo response were HLA-C-restricted CMV-specific TCR beta clonotypes. Carriers of CMV plus the relevant HLA were identified by cumulative public TCR beta family frequency.

One entry per CDR3 protein results from TCRdb running MiXCR on the reads. Among 200,000 to 250,000 distinct CDR3 sequences listed, 20% to 25% were seen once. The germline V gene encodes CDR1 MDHEN and CDR2 SYDVKM. The V and J ends lost 5 bases and 8 bases, in that order; junction bases with no gene match: 5. CDR3 size: 13 residues. This clonotype was observed a handful of times. What it binds is not known. The sequenced material came from CD8+ T cells from PBMCs. The origin of this receptor is a human donor in good health (CMV status not recorded). Some clones in this sample may be carry-over from other donors' samples. The rearrangement links TRBV28 to TRBJ2-1; 8 nucleotides agree with TRBD1. CDR3 in amino acids: CASSHQGADEQFF. CDR3 nucleotides: TGTGCCAGCAGTCACCAGGGGGCCGATGAGCAGTTCTTC.